The T cell receptor (beta chain) described here comes from a study of blood T cell repertoires in COVID-19. Study overall: The origin of the acute and convalescent COVID-19 samples was the United States, Italy and Spain. From T cells, B-cell-depleted T cells, or PBMCs came the material, which was cDNA or gDNA.

This clone was recorded only once. The V gene end was trimmed by 3 bases and the J gene end by 5 bases; junction bases not matched to a gene: 9. The CDR3 contains 14 residues. The germline CDR1 and CDR2 sequences are GTSNPN and SVGIG (reference sequence). Assay: immunoSEQ multiplex PCR; the TCRdb copy retains only in-frame clones and omits some. The sample consists of 200,000 to 250,000 clones, 70% to 90% of them appearing once. Participants were aged about 18 to 89 years from about 25 US areas. Sample: PBMCs or T cells enriched from blood (not recorded which). The chain recombines TRBV30 with TRBJ2-5; 7 bases fit TRBD1. This receptor was identified in a man aged 30-40 years who had recovered from COVID-19. In DNA, the CDR3 is TGTGCCTGGAGCGAGGACAGGTGGCGGGAGACCCAGTACTTC. Protein sequence: CAWSEDRWRETQYF.